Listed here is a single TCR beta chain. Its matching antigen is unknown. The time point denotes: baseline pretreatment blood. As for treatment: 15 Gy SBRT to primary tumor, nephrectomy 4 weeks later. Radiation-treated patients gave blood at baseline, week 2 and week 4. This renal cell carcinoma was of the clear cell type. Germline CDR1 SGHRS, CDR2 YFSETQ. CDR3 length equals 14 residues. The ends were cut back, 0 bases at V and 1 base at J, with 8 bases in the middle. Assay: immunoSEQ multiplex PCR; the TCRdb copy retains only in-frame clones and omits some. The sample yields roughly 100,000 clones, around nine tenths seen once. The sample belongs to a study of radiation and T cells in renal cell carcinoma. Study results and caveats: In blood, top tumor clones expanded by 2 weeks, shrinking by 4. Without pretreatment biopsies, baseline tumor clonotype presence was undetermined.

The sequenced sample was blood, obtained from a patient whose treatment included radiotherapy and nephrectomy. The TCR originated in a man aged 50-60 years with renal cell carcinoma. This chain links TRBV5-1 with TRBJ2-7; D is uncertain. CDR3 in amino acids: CASSLESISYEQYF. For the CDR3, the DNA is TGCGCCAGCAGCTTGGAATCGATATCCTACGAGCAGTACTTC.